A selection of T cell receptor beta chains follows, all from one sample in a study of brain T cells in children with intractable seizures. This table comes from immunoSEQ multiplex PCR, and its TCRdb copy is limited to in-frame clones, with some not included. This table has 340,000 or so clones, over 90% appearing once. Sequencing was performed on peripheral blood, taken more than 4 months after surgery. Receptor source: a boy under three years old with tuberous sclerosis and intractable seizures. Both conserved end residues are part of each CDR3. D genes are given only for firm matches. Size tells how often a clone was seen (once, few, many) or the class of an expanded clone, and some rows leave it out.

j_call d_call v_call clone_size cdr3_nt cdr3_aa
TRBJ2-1 NA TRBV7-3 NA TGTGCCAGCAGCTTAAACGCGCGACAGGAGCTCTACAATGAGCAGTTCTTC CASSLNARQELYNEQFF
TRBJ2-5 NA TRBV15 NA TGTGCCACTACCCAGGGGGGGGGTGGCCAAGAGACCCAGTACTTC CATTQGGGGQETQYF
TRBJ1-6 NA TRBV6-1 few TGTGCCAGCACCACACCAGGGAATTCACCCCTCCACTTT CASTTPGNSPLHF
TRBJ2-3 TRBD2 TRBV11-1 NA TGTGCCAGCAGCGGACTAGCGGGAGGCACGGGAGATACGCAGTATTTT CASSGLAGGTGDTQYF
TRBJ2-7 TRBD1 TRBV2 once TGTGCCAGCAGTGAGGGACAGGGTATCTACGAGCAGTACTTC CASSEGQGIYEQYF
TRBJ1-6 TRBD1 TRBV23-1 NA TGCGCCAGCAGTCATGCCGCGACAGGGAAATCACCCCTCCACTTT CASSHAATGKSPLHF
TRBJ2-1 TRBD2 TRBV5-1 NA TGCGCCAGCAGCTTGGGACTAGCGGGAGGGTTGGTTGAGCAGTTCTTC CASSLGLAGGLVEQFF
TRBJ2-7 NA TRBV27 NA TGTGCCAGCAGTTTGGATTACCGGGACGAGCAGTACTTC CASSLDYRDEQYF
TRBJ2-1 NA TRBV27 NA TGTGCCAGCAGTTTTCAAGGACAGATATACAATGAGCAGTTCTTC CASSFQGQIYNEQFF
TRBJ2-2 NA TRBV9 NA TGTGCCAGCGGAGGAGACAGGAGAGACACCGGGGAGCTGTTTTTT CASGGDRRDTGELFF
TRBJ2-7 NA TRBV21-1 NA TGTGCCAGCAGCAAAGCGAGAGGGAACTACGAGCAGTACTTC CASSKARGNYEQYF
TRBJ2-7 TRBD1 TRBV7-8 NA TGTGCCAGCAGCTTACTAAGGACAGGGGACGAGCAGTACTTC CASSLLRTGDEQYF
TRBJ1-2 NA TRBV27 NA TGTGCCAGCAGTTTAGGAGCTCCCTCTAACTATGGCTACACCTTC CASSLGAPSNYGYTF
TRBJ1-1 TRBD1 TRBV30 NA TGTGCCTGGACCCAGGGCAGGGGGCCCACTGAAGCTTTCTTT CAWTQGRGPTEAFF
TRBJ1-2 NA TRBV6-4 NA TGTGCCAGAGTGGAAGGGGTTCAATATGGCTACACCTTC CARVEGVQYGYTF
TRBJ2-2 NA TRBV18 NA TGTGCCAGCTCACCACCCGGGGCCGGGGAGCTGTTTTTT CASSPPGAGELFF
TRBJ1-6 TRBD1 TRBV19 NA TGTGCCAGTAGTATCCGGGACAGTGATTCACCCCTCCACTTT CASSIRDSDSPLHF
TRBJ1-1 TRBD1 TRBV5-4 NA TGTGCCAGCAGTGGGACAGGGGTTATGAACACTGAAGCTTTCTTT CASSGTGVMNTEAFF
TRBJ2-2 TRBD1 TRBV5-1 NA TGCGCCAGCAGCTCCACAGGGGCGAACACCGGGGAGCTGTTTTTT CASSSTGANTGELFF
TRBJ1-2 TRBD1 TRBV6-1 NA TGTGCCAGCAGTGAGGGGACAGCTTTTTTTGGCTACACCTTC CASSEGTAFFGYTF
TRBJ2-3 NA TRBV24-1 NA TGTGCCACCAGTGAACCCCGAAGCACGCAGTATTTT CATSEPRSTQYF
TRBJ2-1 NA TRBV11-2 NA TGTGCCAGCAGCTTAGGGCCCACAGCATGGGCGGGGAATGAGCAGTTCTTC CASSLGPTAWAGNEQFF
TRBJ1-1 TRBD1 TRBV7-9 NA TGTGCCAGCAGCTTAACCCGACAGGGGATCACTGAAGCTTTCTTT CASSLTRQGITEAFF
TRBJ2-2 TRBD2 TRBV2 NA TGTGCCAGCAGTGAAGCGGGACTAGCGGTCACCGGGGAGCTGTTTTTT CASSEAGLAVTGELFF
TRBJ2-3 TRBD2 TRBV4-1 NA TGCGCCAGCAGCCATCCTATAGCGGGAAAGTTGACAGATACGCAGTATTTT CASSHPIAGKLTDTQYF
TRBJ2-5 NA TRBV6-1 NA TGTGCCAGCAGTGAAGTTTTTGGTGGGGGGGCCTTGGAGACCCAGTACTTC CASSEVFGGGALETQYF
TRBJ2-5 NA TRBV18 NA TGTGCCAGCTGCGCCAAGGCAGCGAAAGAGACCCAGTACTTC CASCAKAAKETQYF
TRBJ1-5 NA TRBV10-3 NA TGTGCCATCAGTGAGAATTTGAGGGACGGCGGGCCCCAGCATTTT CAISENLRDGGPQHF
TRBJ1-2 NA TRBV2 NA TGTGCCAGCAGTGAACCCCTACTAGGGCCGGGGGACTACTATGGCTACACCTTC CASSEPLLGPGDYYGYTF
TRBJ2-1 TRBD1 TRBV6-6 NA TGTGCCAGCAGTCATCCGGGACAGGGGCATAATGAGCAGTTCTTC CASSHPGQGHNEQFF
TRBJ1-4 NA TRBV30 NA TGTGCCTGGAGTGTACTTGGGGCAAGGGGCGAAAAACTGTTTTTT CAWSVLGARGEKLFF
TRBJ2-2 NA TRBV7-9 NA TGTGCCAGCAGCTTAGGGGCGGGCGGGGAGCTGTTTTTT CASSLGAGGELFF
TRBJ2-1 NA TRBV5-1 NA TGCGCCAGCAGCTGGGCCCGGGACTTCGCCTACAATGAGCAGTTCTTC CASSWARDFAYNEQFF
TRBJ2-1 TRBD2 TRBV5-6 NA TGTGCCAGCAGTTTAGCGGGAGTGGCCTACAATGAGCAGTTCTTC CASSLAGVAYNEQFF
TRBJ2-7 TRBD2 TRBV7-2 NA TGTGCCAGCAGTTCCTCCCCGATGGGGCGGGGGGTCTCCTACGAGCAGTACTTC CASSSSPMGRGVSYEQYF
TRBJ1-5 TRBD1 TRBV28 NA TGTGCCAGCAGTCCTTCGGGACAGCCCCAGGGGCCCCAGCATTTT CASSPSGQPQGPQHF
TRBJ2-1 NA TRBV9 NA TGTGCCAGCAGCCCGAGGGCTAGGGGGGACTACAATGAGCAGTTCTTC CASSPRARGDYNEQFF
TRBJ2-5 NA TRBV27 NA TGTGCCAGCAGTTTGTATCCTGATTTGATCCAGTACTTC CASSLYPDLIQYF
TRBJ2-7 TRBD2 TRBV7-9 NA TGTGCCAGCAGCTTAGGCGGGGGAGGTGGCGAGCAGTACTTC CASSLGGGGGEQYF
TRBJ2-1 NA TRBV10-3 NA TGTGCCGCAGCGGGTGGCTCCTACAATGAGCAGTTCTTC CAAAGGSYNEQFF